Presented here are 26 T cell receptor beta chains from one specimen sequenced in a study of shared clonotypes between healthy human individuals (TCRdb year 2020). The library was obtained by the immunoSEQ multiplex PCR assay. This is the immuneACCESS table as TCRdb keeps it, with only in-frame sequences that have V and J called. A part of the clones is gone; compared with another copy, unresolved V genes explain less than half, and the rest is unexplained. For this sample the table gives more than 400,000 clones, of which over 70% were detected only once. Together, the top ten hold roughly 13% of the sample. Material: PBMCs. These receptors originate from a woman in her 40s in good health. Some clones in this sample may be carry-over from other donors' samples.

This chain uses TRBV30 with TRBJ1-1; TRBD1 agrees at 7 bases. Germline lookup yields CDR1 GTSNPN and CDR2 SVGIG (reference sequence). The trim removed 4 bases at V and 8 bases at J, leaving 4 bases unmatched. The CDR3 spans 11 residues. CDR3 DNA: TGTGCCTGGAACGGCAGGGGGGAAGCTTTCTTT. This gives the protein CAWNGRGEAFF.

The sample holds one count of this clone. Since a far larger clone is one base different, this is likely a read error. Other DNA variants within this sample encode the same CDR3. The V gene is TRBV6-4, the J gene TRBJ2-2; 11 positions agree with TRBD2. CDR3 length: 16 amino acids. In germline, CDR1 is MRHNA, CDR2 SNTAGT. With 6 bases clipped from V and 7 bases from J, the junction kept 10 bases outside the gene matches. The CDR3 coding sequence is TGTGCCAGCAGCGCCGGTACTAGCGGGAGTGTCGGGGAGCTGTTTTTT. This encodes CASSAGTSGSVGELFF.

This chain joins TRBV6-4 and TRBJ1-1; TRBD1 might be the D (5 bases). Trimming shortened V by 4 bases and J by 3 bases, and 9 bases separated the two germline ends. The CDR3 runs to 13 residues. Germline CDR1 reads MRHNA; CDR2 reads SNTAGT. CDR3 protein: CASSVEGHTEAFF. The CDR3 coding sequence is TGTGCCAGCAGTGTTGAGGGACACACTGAAGCTTTCTTT.

This clone was counted between two and nine times. A much larger clone lies one base from this, so it may be a read error. The identical CDR3 is also encoded by other nucleotide sequences in the sample. This chain uses TRBV5-1 with TRBJ2-6, with D possibly being TRBD2 (7 bases). Trimming left V 8 bases short and J 1 base short, with 16 bases between. Germline values: CDR1 SGHRS, CDR2 YFSETQ. This CDR3 has 16 residues. CDR3 in DNA: TGCGCCAGTAGCACCGGGGGGCTTTCTGGGGCCAACGTCCTGACTTTC. Its protein product is CASSTGGLSGANVLTF.

CDR3 in DNA: TGTGCCTGCGGGGCTAGCACAGATACGCAGTATTTT. Translating it yields CACGASTDTQYF. The rearrangement links TRBV30 to TRBJ2-3; D possibly uses TRBD1 or TRBD2 (5 bases each). This CDR3 region has 12 residues. Trimming removed 6 bases from V and 0 bases from J, with 7 bases in between. CDR1 and CDR2 from the germline V gene are GTSNPN and SVGIG (reference sequence).

About this clone itself: Given a far larger clone just one base away, this is likely a sequencing read error. The CDR3 reads CAWSLTVSKAFF. CDR3 coding DNA: TGTGCCTGGAGTCTCACTGTGTCGAAAGCTTTCTTT. The chain links TRBV30 to TRBJ1-1; D remains unclear. The CDR3 spans 12 residues. Looked up from germline, CDR1 is GTSNPN and CDR2 is SVGIG (reference sequence). The ends were cut back, 2 bases at V and 9 bases at J, with 13 bases in the middle. The variable domain in full, with the rest retrieved from reference TRBV30 and TRBJ1-1, is SQTIHQWPATLVQPVGSPLSLECTVEGTSNPNLYWYRQAAGRGLQLLFYSVGIGQISSEVPQNLSASRPQDRQFILSSKKLLLSDSGFYLCAWSLTVSKAFFGQGTRLTVV.

This chain joins TRBV5-6 and TRBJ1-1; TRBD1 aligns across 9 bases. Germline lookup yields CDR1 SGHDT and CDR2 YYEEEE. The V and J ends lost 2 bases and 6 bases, in that order; junction bases with no gene match: 14. The CDR3 length is 17 residues. The CDR3: CASSFHSRTGGFAEAFF. Here the CDR3 DNA reads TGTGCCAGCAGCTTCCATTCGCGCACAGGGGGCTTTGCTGAAGCTTTCTTT. The full variable domain, its missing parts supplied by reference TRBV5-6 and TRBJ1-1, is DAGVTQSPTHLIKTRGQQVTLRCSPKSGHDTVSWYQQALGQGPQFIFQYYEEEERQRGNFPDRFSGHQFPNYSSELNVNALLLGDSALYLCASSFHSRTGGFAEAFFGQGTRLTVV.

The chain links TRBV9 to TRBJ2-7; TRBD1 is a possible D gene (5 bases). From germline, CDR1 is SGDLS and CDR2 YYNGEE. The CDR3 has 15 residues. V was clipped by 3 bases and J by 5 bases, with 18 bases between them. This CDR3 is CASSASGCSSNEQYF. The CDR3 DNA is TGTGCCAGCAGCGCCTCAGGGTGTTCTTCGAACGAGCAGTACTTC.

The genes are TRBV11-2 and TRBJ1-4; D is perhaps TRBD1 (5 bases). This CDR3 comprises 14 residues. V dropped 5 bases and J dropped 8 bases, with 15 bases sitting between them. CDR1 is SGHAT and CDR2 is FQNNGV in the germline V gene. CDR3 sequence (DNA): TGTGCCAGCAGCCCCGGGACGGCCGCCGAAAAACTGTTTTTT. It codes for CASSPGTAAEKLFF.

A single count supports this clone. This is likely an artifact of a read error, given a far larger clone one base away. This rearrangement joins TRBV10-2 to TRBJ2-5; TRBD1 agrees at 8 bases. Germline V gene lookup returns CDR1 WSHSY and CDR2 SAAADI. This CDR3 contains 20 residues. With V trimmed by 0 bases and J by 3 bases, 18 bases remained unmatched. The CDR3 DNA is TGCGCCAGCAGTGAGTCGGGGCGTGGCCGGGACAGGTGCTTTGAAGAGACCCAGTACTTC. This codes for CASSESGRGRDRCFEETQYF.

This clone is a singleton in its sample. A single base separates this from a much larger clone, so it may be a read error. Other nucleotide sequences in the sample specify the same CDR3. CDR3 sequence reads: CASSMPPIDRVNSPLHF. CDR3 sequence (DNA): TGTGCTAGTAGTATGCCCCCTATTGACAGGGTTAATTCACCCCTCCACTTT. The chain is built from TRBV19 and TRBJ1-6; 7 bases agree with TRBD1. CDR1 is LNHDA and CDR2 is SQIVND in the germline V gene (reference sequence). CDR3 length equals 17 residues.

The V gene is TRBV7-2, the J gene TRBJ1-1; TRBD1 matches at 8 bases. Germline lookup yields CDR1 SGHTA and CDR2 FQGNSA. Germline trimming cut 5 bases from V and 1 base from J; bases unmatched to any gene: 6. This CDR3 contains 15 residues. The CDR3 nucleotides are TGTGCCAGCAGCCTTTGGACAGGGAGGAACACTGAAGCTTTCTTT. This encodes CASSLWTGRNTEAFF.

This clone was counted a single time. The chain combines TRBV10-3 with TRBJ1-1; D might be TRBD1 (5 bases). CDR1 and CDR2 (germline): ENHRY, SYGVKD. V was trimmed by 3 bases and J by 4 bases, leaving 9 bases between them. The CDR3 runs 13 residues. CDR3 in amino acids: CAISEEGVTEAFF. In DNA, the CDR3 is TGTGCCATCAGTGAAGAAGGGGTCACTGAAGCTTTCTTT.

This clone appeared many times. The sample holds other DNA sequences that translate to the same CDR3. The chain combines TRBV28 with TRBJ2-1; no clear D gene. V lost 4 bases to trimming and J lost 8 bases, with 12 bases between them. CDR3 length: 13 amino acids. CDR1 and CDR2 from the germline V gene are MDHEN and SYDVKM. The CDR3 bases are TGTGCCAGCAGTTCCACACAGTGGTATGAGCAGTTCTTC. Its translation: CASSSTQWYEQFF. Together with reference TRBV28 and TRBJ2-1, the CDR3 gives the full variable domain: DVKVTQSSRYLVKRTGEKVFLECVQDMDHENMFWYRQDPGLGLRLIYFSYDVKMKEKGDIPEGYSVSREKKERFSLILESASTNQTSMYLCASSSTQWYEQFFGPGTRLTVL.

The rearrangement uses TRBV7-9 and TRBJ2-7, with D possibly being TRBD2 (7 bases). The CDR3 totals 17 residues. Trimming shortened V by 4 bases and J by 2 bases, and 21 bases separated the two germline ends. Germline-derived CDR1 and CDR2 are SEHNR and FQNEAQ (reference sequence). CDR3 DNA: TGTGCCAGCAGCTGGGGGGAGGGATTGGACAGTACCTACGAGCAGTACTTC. Translating it yields CASSWGEGLDSTYEQYF. The whole variable domain, filled in from reference TRBV7-9 and TRBJ2-7, reads DTGVSQNPRHKITKRGQNVTFRCDPISEHNRLYWYRQTLGQGPEFLTYFQNEAQLEKSRLLSDRFSAERPKGSFSTLEIQRTEQGDSAMYLCASSWGEGLDSTYEQYFGPGTRLTVT.

The V gene is TRBV7-9, the J gene TRBJ2-3; 11 nucleotides line up with TRBD2. The CDR3 has 17 amino acids. Germline CDR1 SEHNR, CDR2 FQNEAQ (reference sequence). J was trimmed by 6 bases and V by 1 base; bases with no gene match: 9. The CDR3 protein is CASSLDLAGGSDDTQYF. DNA for the CDR3: TGTGCCAGCAGCTTAGACCTAGCGGGAGGTTCCGACGATACGCAGTATTTT.

This clone was recorded only once. The chain recombines TRBV5-5 with TRBJ2-1; D possibly matches TRBD1 or TRBD2 (5 bases each). V lost 5 bases, J lost 7 bases, and 19 bases lay in between. Germline CDR1 reads SGHKS; CDR2 reads YYEKEE (reference sequence). The CDR3 has 15 amino acids. The CDR3 region is CASSSGTLEGNEQFF. Written as DNA, the CDR3 is TGTGCCAGCAGTTCCGGGACCCTAGAGGGGAATGAGCAGTTCTTC.

The chain has TRBV5-5 and TRBJ2-2; D is possibly TRBD1 (5 bases). Germline loops: CDR1 SGHKS, CDR2 YYEKEE (reference sequence). This CDR3 region has 15 residues. Trimming removed 0 bases from V and 6 bases from J, with 12 bases in between. CDR3 DNA sequence: TGTGCCAGCAGCTTGGAGGTTGCAGGGTCCGGGGAGCTGTTTTTT. Translating gives CASSLEVAGSGELFF.

This clone was recorded only once. The chain employs TRBV7-9 and TRBJ2-7; 7 bases match TRBD1. This CDR3 is built from 16 residues. CDR1 SEHNR and CDR2 FQNEAQ come from the germline V gene (reference sequence). V shed 3 bases, J shed 5 bases, and the junction held 13 bases outside the gene matches. The CDR3 region is CASSFPSTGAKDEQYF. The CDR3 nucleotides read TGTGCCAGCAGCTTCCCTTCAACAGGGGCCAAGGACGAGCAGTACTTC.

Note on this clone: This likely stems from a read error, as it lies one base from a far larger clone. The same CDR3 also results from other DNA sequences found in this sample. The rearrangement links TRBV5-1 to TRBJ2-7; D gene uncertain. V gave up 3 bases and J gave up 0 bases, with 10 bases separating them. In germline, CDR1 is SGHRS, CDR2 YFSETQ. This CDR3 is 14 amino acids long. CDR3 region: CASSSLTSSYEQYF. CDR3 coding DNA: TGCGCCAGCAGCTCACTGACGAGCTCCTACGAGCAGTACTTC.

A remark on this clone: This sequence is one base from a far larger clone and is likely a read error. This sequence joins TRBV10-3 and TRBJ2-1; 7 bases are a match to TRBD2. The CDR3 sequence is 15 residues long. CDR1 is ENHRY and CDR2 is SYGVKD in the germline V gene. This CDR3 is CAISESLAADNEQLF. The CDR3 nucleotides read TGTGCCATCAGTGAATCTCTAGCGGCCGACAATGAGCAGCTCTTC.

The chain is built from TRBV15 and TRBJ2-7; weak D call: TRBD1 (7 bases). The CDR3 totals 15 residues. V dropped 1 base and J dropped 0 bases, with 10 bases sitting between them. CDR1 is LNHNV and CDR2 is YYDKDF in the germline V gene (reference sequence). CDR3 in DNA: TGTGCCACCAGCAGAGGGAGGGACAGCTCCTACGAGCAGTACTTC. Its protein product is CATSRGRDSSYEQYF.

CDR3 nucleotides: TGTGCCAGCAGTGTAAGACTTGTCTACGAGCAGTACTTC. Translation gives CASSVRLVYEQYF. This chain joins TRBV2 and TRBJ2-7; D is unclear. Trimming removed 4 bases from V and 3 bases from J, with 10 bases in between. Germline V CDR1 and CDR2: SNHLY, FYNNEI. This CDR3 comprises 13 residues.

The gene calls are TRBV29-1 and TRBJ2-5; 7 nucleotides line up with TRBD2. V lost 6 bases and J lost 2; bases outside the gene matches: 3. The CDR3 consists of 12 residues. Germline lookup yields CDR1 SQVTM and CDR2 ANQGSEA. CDR3 region: CSVGLDQETQYF. The DNA of the CDR3 is TGCAGCGTAGGACTAGATCAAGAGACCCAGTACTTC.

The sample holds one count of this clone. The CDR3 region has the DNA TGTGCCATAGAAGAGGCACCCTCTGGGGCCAACGTCCTGACTTTC. Amino acid sequence: CAIEEAPSGANVLTF. The chain recombines TRBV28 with TRBJ2-6, with D unclear. Trimming removed 10 bases from V and 0 bases from J, with 13 bases in between. This CDR3 region has 15 residues. Germline V CDR1 and CDR2: MDHEN, SYDVKM.

A remark on this clone: This may arise from a read error, as a much more abundant clone is one base away. Other DNA sequences in the sample encode the same CDR3. The V call is TRBV27, the J call TRBJ2-1; the match to TRBD2 covers 9 bases. The CDR3 runs to 16 residues. From germline, CDR1 is MNHEY and CDR2 SMNVEV (reference sequence). Germline trimming cut 5 bases from V and 4 bases from J; bases unmatched to any gene: 9. The DNA of the CDR3 is TGTGCCAGCAGTATGGGGACCAGCGGGGGGTACAATGAGCAGTTCTTC. Translating gives CASSMGTSGGYNEQFF.